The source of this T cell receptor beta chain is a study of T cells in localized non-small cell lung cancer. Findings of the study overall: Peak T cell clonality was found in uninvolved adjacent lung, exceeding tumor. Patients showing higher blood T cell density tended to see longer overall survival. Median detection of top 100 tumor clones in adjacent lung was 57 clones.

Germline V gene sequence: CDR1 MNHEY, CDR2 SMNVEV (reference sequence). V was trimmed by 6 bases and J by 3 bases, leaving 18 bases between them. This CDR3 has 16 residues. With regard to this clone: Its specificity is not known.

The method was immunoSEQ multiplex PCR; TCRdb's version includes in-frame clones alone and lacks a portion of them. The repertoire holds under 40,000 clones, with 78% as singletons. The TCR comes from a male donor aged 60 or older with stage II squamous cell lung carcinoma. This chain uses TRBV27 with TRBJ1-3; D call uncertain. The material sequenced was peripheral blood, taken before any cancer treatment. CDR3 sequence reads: CASRGTATPGGNTIYF. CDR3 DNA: TGTGCCAGCAGGGGAACGGCCACTCCGGGTGGAAACACCATATATTTT.